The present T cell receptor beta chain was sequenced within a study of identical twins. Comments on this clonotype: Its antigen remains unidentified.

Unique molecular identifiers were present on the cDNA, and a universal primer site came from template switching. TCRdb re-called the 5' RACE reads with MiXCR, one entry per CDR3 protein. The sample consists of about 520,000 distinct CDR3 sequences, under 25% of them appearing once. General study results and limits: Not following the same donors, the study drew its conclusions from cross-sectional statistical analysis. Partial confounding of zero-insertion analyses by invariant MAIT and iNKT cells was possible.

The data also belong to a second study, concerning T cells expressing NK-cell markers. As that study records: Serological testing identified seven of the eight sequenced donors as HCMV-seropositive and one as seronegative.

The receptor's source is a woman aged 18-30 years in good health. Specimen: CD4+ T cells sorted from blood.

The CDR3 reads CGRQGNANTEAFF. CDR3 nucleotide sequence: TGCGGCCGACAGGGCAACGCGAACACTGAAGCTTTCTTT. The chain is built from TRBV20-1 and TRBJ1-1; 7 bases fit TRBD1. CDR3 size: 13 residues. The germline V gene encodes CDR1 DFQATT and CDR2 SNEGSKA (reference sequence).